Sequencing of this TCR beta chain was carried out in a study of post-analysis software for immune sequencing data. Turning to the study itself: The cohort encompassed relapsing-remitting, secondary progressive and progressive-relapsing multiple sclerosis disease courses.

Incorporated into the TCR beta cDNA libraries were unique molecular identifiers, which served to reduce PCR and sequencing biases. With roughly 1 to 11 million T cells as the source, about half a million cDNA molecules resulted. TCRdb fed the PCR reads into MiXCR, producing one record per CDR3 protein. The sample lists roughly 620,000 distinct CDR3 sequences, roughly 45% occurring once. Findings and caveats of the study: TRBV5-6, TRBV5-1 and TRBV20-1 belonged to a set of a handful of TRBV segments that were more frequent in patients than controls. Significantly lower normalized Chao1 diversity was found in patients with multiple sclerosis relative to controls. Strong co-clustering by F measure linked samples that shared a preparation batch.

V shed 3 bases and J 2 bases; nucleotides not matched to a gene: 17. CDR3 size: 18 residues. Germline V gene lookup returns CDR1 DFQATT and CDR2 SNEGSKA (reference sequence). The table lists this clonotype with a few counts. Its antigen is unidentified. Material: blood. J is TRBJ2-5 and V is TRBV20-1, with 8 bases identical to TRBD1. This TCR was recovered from a girl aged 10 to 17 with multiple sclerosis. As DNA, the CDR3 is TGCAGTGCTAGGCGATTTACAGGACAGGGAGTTTGGCAAGAGACCCAGTACTTC. Its translation is CSARRFTGQGVWQETQYF.